Presented here are 15 T cell receptor beta chains from one specimen sequenced in a study of T cell responses to AZD1222 COVID-19 vaccine. Repertoires were generated with immunoSEQ multiplex PCR, while TCRdb's copy carries only in-frame clones and drops some. The sample has over 100,000 clones; roughly 87% are singletons. The sample here was peripheral blood, taken 28 days after the second AZD1222 dose. These receptors were taken from an adult who received the AZD1222 COVID-19 vaccine.

This clone appeared once. The chain combines TRBV15 with TRBJ2-1; D unresolved. Germline V gene sequence: CDR1 LNHNV, CDR2 YYDKDF (reference sequence). The CDR3 has 13 residues. The V end was cut by 3 bases, the J end by 8 bases, with 11 bases between. The CDR3 reads CATSRSAVDEQFF. DNA for the CDR3: TGTGCCACCAGCAGGTCAGCCGTGGATGAGCAGTTCTTC.

This clone appeared a single time. V gene TRBV6-2 or TRBV6-3 combines with J gene TRBJ1-2; 7 positions agree with TRBD1. The junction had 12 bases not matched to a gene; V was cut back by 1 base and J by 7 bases. Germline-derived CDR1 and CDR2 are MNHEY and SVGEGT. CDR3 length: 16 amino acids. CDR3 protein: CASSYLAGTASGGYTF. In nucleotides, the CDR3 is TGTGCCAGCAGTTACTTAGCCGGGACAGCGTCGGGTGGCTACACCTTC.

The chain is built from TRBV11-2 and TRBJ1-1, with D unresolved. Germline V lookup: CDR1 SGHAT, CDR2 FQNNGV. Trimming removed 0 bases at V and 5 bases at J, with 7 bases between. The CDR3 contains 13 residues. The CDR3 loop is CASSLDPGTEAFF. The CDR3 DNA reads TGTGCCAGCAGCTTAGACCCGGGAACTGAAGCTTTCTTT.

CDR3 residues: CASSDSSRATGELFF. For the CDR3, the DNA is TGTGCCAGCAGTGACTCGAGCAGGGCCACCGGGGAGCTGTTTTTT. V gene TRBV6-4 combines with J gene TRBJ2-2; D is possibly TRBD1 (5 bases). The CDR3 sequence is 15 residues long. V dropped 0 bases and J dropped 4 bases, with 9 bases sitting between them. Germline assignment: CDR1 MRHNA and CDR2 SNTAGT.

This clone was detected only a few times. The CDR3 region has the DNA TGTGCCAGCAGCCGCGGGACAGGGACTAGCAATCAGCCCCAGCATTTT. Its protein product is CASSRGTGTSNQPQHF. V and J are TRBV28 and TRBJ1-5; 9 bases align to TRBD1. Germline V gene data show CDR1 as MDHEN and CDR2 as SYDVKM. The CDR3 is made up of 16 amino acids. With 6 bases clipped from V and 0 bases from J, the junction kept 6 bases outside the gene matches.

This clone was seen only a few times. The gene calls are TRBV6-2 or TRBV6-3 and TRBJ1-5; maybe TRBD1 (6 bases). This CDR3 is 15 amino acids long. Germline lookup yields CDR1 MNHEY and CDR2 SVGEGT. The V and J ends lost 2 bases and 4 bases respectively, with 12 bases between them. The CDR3 spells CASSYPPGTNQPQHF. In DNA form, the CDR3 reads TGTGCCAGCAGTTACCCACCGGGGACAAATCAGCCCCAGCATTTT.

The rearrangement links TRBV21-1 to TRBJ1-2. TRBV21-1 is a documented pseudogene. The CDR3 is 13 residues long. The DNA for the CDR3 is TGTGCCAGCAGCAAAGGTAGGGAGTATGGCTACACCTTC. This gives the protein CASSKGREYGYTF.

The chain joins TRBV19 to TRBJ1-5; D unresolved. The germline V gene has CDR1 LNHDA and CDR2 SQIVND (reference sequence). This CDR3 is 13 amino acids long. V was pared by 5 bases and J by 1 base, with 6 bases between. CDR3 nucleotide sequence: TGTGCCAGTAGTCCCTTCAGCAATCAGCCCCAGCATTTT. Protein product: CASSPFSNQPQHF.

The chain employs TRBV19 and TRBJ1-2; 7 nucleotides line up with TRBD1. The CDR3 spans 15 residues. With 7 bases clipped from V and 2 bases from J, the junction kept 10 bases outside the gene matches. CDR1 LNHDA and CDR2 SQIVND come from the germline V gene (reference sequence). CDR3: CASKHRGGENYGYTF. CDR3 DNA sequence: TGTGCCAGTAAACACAGGGGAGGAGAAAACTATGGCTACACCTTC. Full variable domain (rest looked up from reference TRBV19 and TRBJ1-2): DGGITQSPKYLFRKEGQNVTLSCEQNLNHDAMYWYRQDPGQGLRLIYYSQIVNDFQKGDIAEGYSVSREKKESFPLTVTSAQKNPTAFYLCASKHRGGENYGYTFGSGTRLTVV.

V gene TRBV7-2 combines with J gene TRBJ2-2; D remains unclear. The CDR3 spans 13 residues. The germline CDR1 and CDR2 sequences are SGHTA and FQGNSA. V was pared by 4 bases and J by 2 bases, with 5 bases between. As DNA, the CDR3 is TGTGCCAGCAGCTCGGCTAACACCGGGGAGCTGTTTTTT. As protein: CASSSANTGELFF.

V is TRBV2 and J is TRBJ2-2, with D perhaps given as TRBD1 or TRBD2 (5 bases each). This CDR3 region has 15 residues. The V end lost 6 bases, the J end lost 2 bases, and 13 bases lay between the germline ends. The germline V gene has CDR1 SNHLY and CDR2 FYNNEI. DNA of the CDR3: TGTGCCAGCAGCAGGGAGAGGGCCAACACCGGGGAGCTGTTTTTT. Protein product: CASSRERANTGELFF.

This clone was detected once. This sequence joins TRBV3-1 (or the pseudogene TRBV3-2) and TRBJ2-1; D is unclear. This CDR3 is built from 14 residues. CDR1 is LGHDT and CDR2 is YNNKEL in the germline V gene (reference sequence). The V end was cut by 4 bases, the J end by 4 bases, with 11 bases between. The CDR3 is CASSPIDLYNEQFF. The CDR3, as DNA: TGTGCCAGCAGCCCGATAGACTTATACAATGAGCAGTTCTTC.

This clone was seen many times. V is TRBV2 and J is TRBJ2-2; D is possibly TRBD1 (5 bases). V gave up 2 bases and J gave up 6 bases, with 13 bases separating them. The CDR3 is 15 residues long. The germline CDR1 and CDR2 sequences are SNHLY and FYNNEI. CDR3 amino acids: CASSETRGMAGELFF. CDR3 in DNA: TGTGCCAGCAGTGAAACAAGGGGTATGGCCGGGGAGCTGTTTTTT.

For the CDR3, the DNA is TGTGCCAGCAGTTACGGCAATTCCGGGAGTGGAAACACCATATATTTT. Translated, it gives CASSYGNSGSGNTIYF. The V and J genes are TRBV6-5 and TRBJ1-3; no reliable D call. This CDR3 is 16 amino acids long. Trimming cost V 2 bases and J 3 bases, with 14 bases left between them. The germline gives CDR1 MNHEY, CDR2 SVGAGI.

V and J are TRBV19 and TRBJ1-5; D gene unclear. This CDR3 contains 15 residues. CDR1 and CDR2 from the germline V gene are LNHDA and SQIVND (reference sequence). Trimming stripped 7 bases from V and 0 bases from J, with 13 bases between. Here the CDR3 reads CASTPHLRSNQPQHF. The CDR3 region has the DNA TGTGCCAGTACCCCTCATCTTCGTAGCAATCAGCCCCAGCATTTT.